This T cell receptor beta chain was profiled in a study of blood T cells in healthy people across ages. As for this clonotype: Its matching antigen is unknown.

The use of a sample-barcoded 5' primer and a J-beta primer mix characterized a second PCR of 7 to 11 cycles. TCRdb analysed the 5' RACE reads with MiXCR anew, one entry per CDR3 protein. This sample yields nearly 1 million distinct CDR3 sequences, of which about 51% are seen a single time; about 21% belongs to the top ten. Study observations and caveats: Shifts in expanded clonotypes may have been confounded by donor CMV status, which was unknown.

The receptor was isolated from a woman in her fifties or sixties in good health. Input material: blood.

In nucleotides, the CDR3 is TGTGCCAGCAGTCCTCAGGGGGCTCATACGCAGTATTTT. Residues: CASSPQGAHTQYF. This chain joins TRBV27 and TRBJ2-3; TRBD1 agrees at 8 bases. CDR3 length equals 13 residues. Trimming at V came to 5 bases and at J to 7 bases, leaving 5 bases not matched to a gene. Germline CDR1 and CDR2: MNHEY and SMNVEV (reference sequence).